This T cell receptor (beta chain) is drawn from a study of patients and donors after allogeneic stem cell transplantation (TCRdb year 2020). This clonotype was found a few times. Its antigen is still unknown. Per-base qualities were not stored, and no clone one base away is much larger. In the germline V gene (reference sequence), CDR1 corresponds to SEHNR and CDR2 to FQNEAQ. At the junction V is shortened by 5 bases and J by 2 bases, with 16 bases in between. The CDR3 contains 15 residues, cysteine and phenylalanine counted. CDR3 DNA is the only sequence kept; it has 45 bases, read in frame from the first base. The library was prepared using RT-PCR. TCRdb shows the sequencer as NextSeq 550. TCRdb handled the public reads itself, with Q25 trimming in fastp and clone calling in MiXCR, and kept productive beta chains. Rows merge per CDR3 protein into single entries with the most common DNA and genes. The sample table holds about a million distinct CDR3 sequences, of which more than 15% were seen once. The ten largest clonotypes hold around 6% of the sample.

Sequenced sample: blood, either unsorted or a sorted T cell fraction (not recorded which). Here the chain combines TRBV7-9 and TRBJ2-7, with an unclear D gene assignment. This TCR derives from a human donor who was either an allogeneic HSCT recipient or a stem cell or donor lymphocyte infusion donor (not recorded which). It is not recorded whose cells these are; they may come from a transplant donor. The CDR3 in this case is CASSPPGLIAYEQYF. The DNA sequence is TGTGCCAGCAGCCCCCCGGGTCTAATCGCCTACGAGCAGTACTTC.